These 6 T cell receptor beta chains share one sample of origin, sequenced in a study of post-analysis software for immune sequencing data. Their antigens are not known. Prepared libraries of TCR beta cDNA carried unique molecular identifiers. Using its own MiXCR run on the PCR reads, TCRdb lists one record per CDR3 protein. The table shows roughly 800,000 distinct CDR3 sequences, with about 45% occurring only once. Findings of the study overall: About 5 TRBV segments appeared more often in patients than in controls, and TRBV5-6, TRBV5-1 and TRBV20-1 were among these.

The sequenced sample was blood. The receptors stem from a girl under 18 with multiple sclerosis.

This clonotype was recorded a few times. The chain combines TRBV5-1 with TRBJ2-5; the D gene is possibly TRBD2 (5 bases). Near its end, the DNA agrees better with TRBJ2-7, so the J call may be wrong. The germline gives CDR1 SGHRS, CDR2 YFSETQ. This CDR3 region has 14 residues. The CDR3 spells CASSFTWRQDEQYF. In DNA, the CDR3 is TGCGCCAGCAGCTTCACCTGGAGGCAAGACGAGCAGTACTTC.

This chain joins TRBV11-2 and TRBJ2-1, with unresolved D. Trimming shortened V by 1 base and J by 2 bases, and 15 bases separated the two germline ends. Germline assignment: CDR1 SGHAT and CDR2 FQNNGV. The CDR3 totals 17 residues. CDR3 sequence reads: CASSLGPDPAPYNEQFF. DNA of the CDR3: TGTGCCAGCAGCTTAGGTCCAGATCCAGCCCCCTACAATGAGCAGTTCTTC.

The CDR3 nucleotides are TGTGCCAGCAGTGAATGGACAGGTCGGGATCAGCCCCAGCATTTT. Amino acids: CASSEWTGRDQPQHF. V usage is TRBV28 and J usage is TRBJ1-5; 7 nucleotides agree with TRBD1. The germline V gene has CDR1 MDHEN and CDR2 SYDVKM. This CDR3 contains 15 residues. The trim removed 5 bases at V and 5 bases at J, leaving 9 bases unmatched.

This clonotype was detected a few times. This rearrangement joins TRBV12-3 or TRBV12-4 to TRBJ2-1, with a possible D match to TRBD1 (5 bases). The CDR3 is 14 amino acids. V was pared by 5 bases and J by 0 bases, with 8 bases between. CDR3 coding DNA: TGTGCCAGCAGTCGGACAAGCTCCTACAATGAGCAGTTCTTC. Its translation: CASSRTSSYNEQFF.

The gene calls are TRBV12-3 or TRBV12-4 and TRBJ2-5, with 8 bases fitting TRBD1. V trimming: 6 bases; J trimming: 2 bases; junction bases outside the gene matches: 8. This CDR3 region has 15 residues. DNA of the CDR3: TGTGCCAGCAGCCCTCGGACAGGGTCTCAAGAGACCCAGTACTTC. This encodes CASSPRTGSQETQYF.

Points on this clonotype: At one boundary the junction diverges from the germline segment, which might be a read error. The CDR3 DNA reads as TGCAGTGCTAGCAGACAGGGTCCTTTTGGCCACACCTTC. It translates to CSASRQGPFGHTF. This chain joins TRBV20-1 and TRBJ1-2; 7 bases align to TRBD1. The CDR3 consists of 13 residues. Germline V gene data show CDR1 as DFQATT and CDR2 as SNEGSKA (reference sequence).